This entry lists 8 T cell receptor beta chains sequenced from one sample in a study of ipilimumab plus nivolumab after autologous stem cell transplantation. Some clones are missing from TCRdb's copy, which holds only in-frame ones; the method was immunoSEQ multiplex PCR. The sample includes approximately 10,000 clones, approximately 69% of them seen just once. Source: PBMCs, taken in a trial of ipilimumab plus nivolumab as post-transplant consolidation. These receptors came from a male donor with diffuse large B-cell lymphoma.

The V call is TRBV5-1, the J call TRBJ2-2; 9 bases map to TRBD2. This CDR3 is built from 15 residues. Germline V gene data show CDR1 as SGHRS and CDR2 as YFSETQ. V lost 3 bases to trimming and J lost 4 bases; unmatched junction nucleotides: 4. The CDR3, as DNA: TGCGCCAGCAGCTGGACTAGCGCTAGCACCGGGGAGCTGTTTTTT. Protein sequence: CASSWTSASTGELFF.

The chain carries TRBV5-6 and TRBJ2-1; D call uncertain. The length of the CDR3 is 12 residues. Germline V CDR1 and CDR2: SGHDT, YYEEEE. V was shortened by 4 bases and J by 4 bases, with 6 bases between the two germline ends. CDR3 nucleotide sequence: TGTGCCAGCAGCGACCGGTACAATGAGCAGTTCTTC. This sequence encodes CASSDRYNEQFF.

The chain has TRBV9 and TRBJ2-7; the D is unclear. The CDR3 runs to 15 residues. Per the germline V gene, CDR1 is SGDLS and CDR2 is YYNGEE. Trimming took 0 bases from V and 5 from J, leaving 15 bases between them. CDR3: CASSVAGAATHEQYF. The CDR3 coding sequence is TGTGCCAGCAGCGTAGCGGGCGCAGCGACCCACGAGCAGTACTTC. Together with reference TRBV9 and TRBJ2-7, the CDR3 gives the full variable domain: DSGVTQTPKHLITATGQRVTLRCSPRSGDLSVYWYQQSLDQGLQFLIQYYNGEERAKGNILERFSAQQFPDLHSELNLSSLELGDSALYFCASSVAGAATHEQYFGPGTRLTVT.

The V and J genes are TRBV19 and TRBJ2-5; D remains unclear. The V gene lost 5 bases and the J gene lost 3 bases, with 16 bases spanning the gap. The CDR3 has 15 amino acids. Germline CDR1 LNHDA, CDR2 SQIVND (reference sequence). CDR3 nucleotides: TGTGCCAGTAGTGCCCGCACCGATTGGAAAGAGACCCAGTACTTC. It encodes CASSARTDWKETQYF.

The CDR3 region is CASSLQTAGNTIYF. The CDR3 DNA is TGTGCCAGCAGTTTACAGACGGCAGGAAACACCATATATTTT. This chain links TRBV28 with TRBJ1-3; D gene ambiguous. The CDR3 covers 14 residues. V gave up 2 bases and J gave up 4 bases, with 9 bases separating them. Germline loops: CDR1 MDHEN, CDR2 SYDVKM.

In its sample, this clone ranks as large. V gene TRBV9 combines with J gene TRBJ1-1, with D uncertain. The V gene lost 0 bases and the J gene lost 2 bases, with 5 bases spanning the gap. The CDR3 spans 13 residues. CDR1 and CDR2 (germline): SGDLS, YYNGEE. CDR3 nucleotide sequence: TGTGCCAGCAGCGTAGTTTCAAACACTGAAGCTTTCTTT. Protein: CASSVVSNTEAFF.

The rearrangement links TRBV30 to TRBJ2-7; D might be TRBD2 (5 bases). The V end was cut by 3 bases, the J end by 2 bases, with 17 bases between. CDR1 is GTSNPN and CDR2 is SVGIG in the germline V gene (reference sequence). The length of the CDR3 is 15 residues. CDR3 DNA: TGTGCCTGGAGCGGAAGGCCCTCCGGGGCCTACGAGCAGTACTTC. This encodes CAWSGRPSGAYEQYF.

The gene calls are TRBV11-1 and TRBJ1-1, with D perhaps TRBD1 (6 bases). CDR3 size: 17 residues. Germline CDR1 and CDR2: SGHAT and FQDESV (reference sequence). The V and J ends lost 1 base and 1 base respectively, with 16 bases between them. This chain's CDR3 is CASSLDPGDNSNTEAFF. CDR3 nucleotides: TGTGCCAGCAGCTTAGACCCCGGGGACAATTCGAACACTGAAGCTTTCTTT. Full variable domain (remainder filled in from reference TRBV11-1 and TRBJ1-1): EAEVAQSPRYKITEKSQAVAFWCDPISGHATLYWYRQILGQGPELLVQFQDESVVDDSQLPKDRFSAERLKGVDSTLKIQPAELGDSAMYLCASSLDPGDNSNTEAFFGQGTRLTVV.